This T cell receptor (beta chain) derives from a study of T cell responses to AZD1222 COVID-19 vaccine. CDR1 SGHAT and CDR2 FQNNGV come from the germline V gene. V was shortened by 5 bases and J by 0 bases, with 14 bases between the two germline ends. CDR3 size: 15 residues. Regarding this clone: Its antigen is unknown.

General observations from the study: Donors were chiefly white British, with a greater number of females, and clonal diversity was perhaps underestimated.

Sequencing was performed with immunoSEQ multiplex PCR; in TCRdb, only in-frame clones are kept and a portion is missing. The sample has approximately 50,000 clones, over 75% seen once. This chain connects TRBV11-2 to TRBJ2-7; a weak D match, TRBD1 (7 bases). The TCR sequence derives from an adult in good health. The source was peripheral blood, collected on day 0 of AZD1222 vaccination. CDR3 sequence (DNA): TGTGCCAGCAGCGTCCAGGGGGGCAGCTCCTACGAGCAGTACTTC. Amino acid sequence: CASSVQGGSSYEQYF.